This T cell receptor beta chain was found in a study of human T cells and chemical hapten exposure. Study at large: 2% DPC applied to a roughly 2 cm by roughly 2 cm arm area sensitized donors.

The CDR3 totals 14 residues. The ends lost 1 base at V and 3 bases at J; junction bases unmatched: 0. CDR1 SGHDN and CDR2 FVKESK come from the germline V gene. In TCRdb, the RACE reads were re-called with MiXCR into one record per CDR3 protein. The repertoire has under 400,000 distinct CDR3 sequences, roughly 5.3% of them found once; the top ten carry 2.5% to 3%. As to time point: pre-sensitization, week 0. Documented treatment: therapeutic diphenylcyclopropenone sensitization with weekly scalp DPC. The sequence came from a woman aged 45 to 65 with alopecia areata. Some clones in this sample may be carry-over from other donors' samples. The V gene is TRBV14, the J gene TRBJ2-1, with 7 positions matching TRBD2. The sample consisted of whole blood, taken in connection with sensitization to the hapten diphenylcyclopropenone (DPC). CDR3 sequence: CASSQGDYYNEQFF. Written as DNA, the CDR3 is TGTGCCAGCAGCCAAGGGGACTACTACAATGAGCAGTTCTTC.